The source of this TCR beta chain is a study of T cell repertoires in cytomegalovirus infection. Whole-study context: TCR beta signatures that were public indicated CMV infection and matching HLA type.

In regard to this clonotype: The antigen remains unidentified.

One entry per CDR3 protein, called by TCRdb with MiXCR from the reads. The sample yields about 920,000 distinct CDR3 sequences, roughly 31% seen once. Trimming removed 6 bases at V and 2 bases at J, with 6 bases between. This CDR3 contains 12 residues. Germline CDR1 and CDR2: MNHEY and SMNVEV (reference sequence). This clonotype was sampled from a human donor in good health (CMV status not recorded). Some clones in this sample may be carry-over from other donors' samples. The rearrangement uses TRBV27 and TRBJ2-3; D is unresolved. Sequencing was performed on cultured CD8+ T cells from PBMCs, taken from culture after CMV antigen stimulation. The CDR3 coding sequence is TGTGCCAGCAGGGGCTACACAGATACGCAGTATTTT. Encoded protein: CASRGYTDTQYF.